This T cell receptor (beta chain) was identified in a study of blood T cell repertoires in COVID-19. The overall study: In each case, the material was cDNA or gDNA derived from T cells, B-cell-depleted T cells, or PBMCs.

Repertoires were generated with immunoSEQ multiplex PCR, while TCRdb's copy carries only in-frame clones and drops some. The data contain roughly 200,000 clones, about 80% of them singletons. Trimming shortened V by 4 bases and J by 7 bases, and 15 bases separated the two germline ends. CDR1 and CDR2 from the germline V gene are SGHRS and YFSETQ. There are 13 residues in the CDR3. The receptor comes from a man in his sixties with acute or convalescent COVID-19. The chain recombines TRBV5-1 with TRBJ2-7, with D tentatively TRBD1 (6 bases). Source material: peripheral blood. The CDR3 sequence is CASSGWTEEEQYF. CDR3 DNA sequence: TGCGCCAGCAGCGGATGGACAGAAGAAGAGCAGTACTTC.